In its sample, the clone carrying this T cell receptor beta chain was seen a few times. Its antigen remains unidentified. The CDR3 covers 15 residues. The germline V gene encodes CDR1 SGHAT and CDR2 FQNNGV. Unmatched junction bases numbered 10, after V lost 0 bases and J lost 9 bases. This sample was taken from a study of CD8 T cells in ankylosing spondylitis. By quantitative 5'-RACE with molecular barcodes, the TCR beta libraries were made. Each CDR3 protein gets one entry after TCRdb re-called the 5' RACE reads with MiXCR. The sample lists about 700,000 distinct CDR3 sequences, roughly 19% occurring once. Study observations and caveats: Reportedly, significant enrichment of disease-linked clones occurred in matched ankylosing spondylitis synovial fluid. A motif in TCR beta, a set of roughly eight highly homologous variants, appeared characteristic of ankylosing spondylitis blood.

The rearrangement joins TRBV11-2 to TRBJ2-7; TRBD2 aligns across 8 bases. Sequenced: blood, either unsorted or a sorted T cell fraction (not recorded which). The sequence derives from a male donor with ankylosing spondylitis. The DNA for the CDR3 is TGTGCCAGCAGCTTAGAGGGACTAGGAGGGCCGGGGCAGTACTTC. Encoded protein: CASSLEGLGGPGQYF.